A single sample gave rise to the 19 T cell receptor beta chains below, sequenced in a study of blood T cell repertoires in COVID-19. Assay used: immunoSEQ multiplex PCR; TCRdb lists only in-frame clones, some missing. The repertoire holds about 54,000 clones, with around nine tenths as singletons. Sample: peripheral blood. These receptor sequences come from a woman aged 35 to 49 with active COVID-19.

The chain carries TRBV7-9 and TRBJ2-7; TRBD1 agrees at 7 bases. The CDR3 has 15 amino acids. Germline lookup yields CDR1 SEHNR and CDR2 FQNEAQ (reference sequence). V gave up 5 bases and J gave up 0 bases; unmatched junction bases: 7. CDR3 in amino acids: CASSPRQGPSYEQYF. The DNA of the CDR3 is TGTGCCAGCAGCCCCCGACAGGGACCCTCCTACGAGCAGTACTTC.

This chain joins TRBV3-1 (or the pseudogene TRBV3-2) and TRBJ1-1, with D unclear. The V and J ends lost 10 bases and 7 bases respectively, with 13 bases between them. Germline V CDR1 and CDR2: LGHDT, YNNKEL (reference sequence). This CDR3 is 11 amino acids long. The CDR3 DNA sequence: TGTGCCACCATTGTGGGCTATGAAGCTTTCTTT. Residues: CATIVGYEAFF.

The chain is built from TRBV19 and TRBJ1-5; 8 bases are shared with TRBD1. Trimming removed 4 bases from V and 1 base from J; junction bases left unmatched: 3. Germline CDR1 is LNHDA and CDR2 is SQIVND (reference sequence). This CDR3 has 15 residues. CDR3 sequence: CASSSHRGSNQPQHF. The CDR3 nucleotides are TGTGCCAGTAGTAGCCACAGGGGGAGCAATCAGCCCCAGCATTTT.

The chain joins TRBV7-9 to TRBJ1-2; D may be TRBD1 (5 bases). This CDR3 has 14 residues. Germline loops: CDR1 SEHNR, CDR2 FQNEAQ (reference sequence). The V end was cut by 2 bases, the J end by 4 bases, with 11 bases between. In DNA form, the CDR3 reads TGTGCCAGCAGCTTAAGAGGCGGGGGCTATGGCTACACCTTC. As protein: CASSLRGGGYGYTF.

The chain is built from TRBV28 and TRBJ2-7; D not resolved. This CDR3 is 14 amino acids long. Trimming took 4 bases from V and 2 from J, leaving 12 bases between them. Germline V gene data show CDR1 as MDHEN and CDR2 as SYDVKM. The CDR3 bases are TGTGCCAGCAGTTCCCCTTCAACAACCTACGAGCAGTACTTC. This translates into CASSSPSTTYEQYF.

The chain carries TRBV19 and TRBJ2-1; 9 bases agree with TRBD1. Per germline, CDR1 LNHDA and CDR2 SQIVND (reference sequence). V trimming: 9 bases; J trimming: 2 bases; junction bases outside the gene matches: 29. The CDR3 runs 22 residues. The CDR3 protein is CASLTLITPLQGALIPYNEQFF. The CDR3 region has the DNA TGTGCCAGCCTGACTTTGATCACACCCCTACAGGGGGCCCTTATCCCCTACAATGAGCAGTTCTTC. The full variable domain, completed using reference TRBV19 and TRBJ2-1, is DGGITQSPKYLFRKEGQNVTLSCEQNLNHDAMYWYRQDPGQGLRLIYYSQIVNDFQKGDIAEGYSVSREKKESFPLTVTSAQKNPTAFYLCASLTLITPLQGALIPYNEQFFGPGTRLTVL.

This clone was seen just once. V and J are TRBV4-2 and TRBJ2-5; TRBD2 agrees at 8 bases. Trimming cost V 4 bases and J 5 bases; bases outside gene matches: 9. The CDR3 consists of 15 residues. Germline V gene lookup returns CDR1 LGHNA and CDR2 YNFKEQ. The CDR3, as DNA: TGTGCCAGCAGCCTGCGGGCGGGGGGCTTGGAGACCCAGTACTTC. Amino acids: CASSLRAGGLETQYF.

The rearrangement links TRBV5-1 to TRBJ2-3, with 8 positions matching TRBD2. The V and J ends lost 0 bases and 7 bases, in that order; junction bases with no gene match: 7. Germline V CDR1 and CDR2: SGHRS, YFSETQ. This CDR3 is built from 15 residues. The CDR3 coding sequence is TGCGCCAGCAGCTTGGGCGGGGGGTCGGCGAATACGCAGTATTTT. Its protein is CASSLGGGSANTQYF.

The table lists this clone with a few counts. The V gene is TRBV19, the J gene TRBJ2-1, with D unresolved. The CDR3 is 11 amino acids. Deletions cut 9 bases from V and 8 bases from J, with 11 bases between. CDR1 is LNHDA, CDR2 SQIVND, per germline (reference sequence). The DNA for the CDR3 is TGTGCCAGCCTATACCTGGATGAGCAGTTCTTC. It codes for CASLYLDEQFF. Full variable domain (outside the CDR3, taken from reference TRBV19 and TRBJ2-1): DGGITQSPKYLFRKEGQNVTLSCEQNLNHDAMYWYRQDPGQGLRLIYYSQIVNDFQKGDIAEGYSVSREKKESFPLTVTSAQKNPTAFYLCASLYLDEQFFGPGTRLTVL.

V is TRBV9 and J is TRBJ2-6, with D unresolved. The V and J ends lost 0 bases and 2 bases respectively, with 6 bases between them. Germline CDR1 and CDR2: SGDLS and YYNGEE. The CDR3 totals 15 residues. CDR3 region: CASSVGRAGANVLTF. Written as DNA, the CDR3 is TGTGCCAGCAGCGTAGGCCGGGCTGGGGCCAACGTCCTGACTTTC.

The chain carries TRBV7-9 and TRBJ1-2, with a weak D call TRBD1 (5 bases). Trimming took off 7 bases at V and 7 bases at J, with 16 bases between the two ends. The CDR3 loop spans 13 amino acids. The germline gives CDR1 SEHNR, CDR2 FQNEAQ (reference sequence). In DNA form, the CDR3 reads TGTGCCAGCACTTTGGGACGGCGGGGTGGCTACACCTTC. Translation gives CASTLGRRGGYTF. Variable domain in full (rest from reference TRBV7-9 and TRBJ1-2): DTGVSQNPRHKITKRGQNVTFRCDPISEHNRLYWYRQTLGQGPEFLTYFQNEAQLEKSRLLSDRFSAERPKGSFSTLEIQRTEQGDSAMYLCASTLGRRGGYTFGSGTRLTVV.

The chain links TRBV9 to TRBJ1-1, with 8 positions matching TRBD1. This CDR3 comprises 17 residues. From germline, CDR1 is SGDLS and CDR2 YYNGEE. V lost 4 bases and J lost 2; bases outside the gene matches: 13. DNA for the CDR3: TGTGCCAGCAGCAGCCACAGGGGGGGTGGCGTAAACACTGAAGCTTTCTTT. Its translation is CASSSHRGGGVNTEAFF.

The chain carries TRBV11-2 and TRBJ2-1; no reliable D call. Germline V gene sequence: CDR1 SGHAT, CDR2 FQNNGV. Trimming shortened V by 3 bases and J by 6 bases, and 12 bases separated the two germline ends. The CDR3 loop spans 14 amino acids. The CDR3: CASSFSRLGNEQFF. CDR3 DNA sequence: TGTGCCAGCAGCTTTAGCCGACTGGGCAATGAGCAGTTCTTC. Looking up the rest from reference TRBV11-2 and TRBJ2-1 gives the full variable domain: EAGVAQSPRYKIIEKRQSVAFWCNPISGHATLYWYQQILGQGPKLLIQFQNNGVVDDSQLPKDRFSAERLKGVDSTLKIQPAKLEDSAVYLCASSFSRLGNEQFFGPGTRLTVL.

The rearrangement joins TRBV3-1 (or the pseudogene TRBV3-2) to TRBJ1-6; no firm D call. V was shortened by 0 bases and J by 7 bases, with 13 bases between the two germline ends. The CDR3 loop spans 16 amino acids. The germline V gene has CDR1 LGHDT and CDR2 YNNKEL (reference sequence). The CDR3 reads CASSQDPMAGNSPLHF. In DNA form, the CDR3 reads TGTGCCAGCAGCCAAGACCCGATGGCAGGAAATTCACCCCTCCACTTT.

This clone was seen only a few times. The rearrangement joins TRBV6-6 to TRBJ1-3, with TRBD1 as a possible D gene (6 bases). This CDR3 region has 12 residues. CDR1 is MNHNY and CDR2 is SVGAGI in the germline V gene (reference sequence). Between the trimmed V and J ends, which lost 6 bases and 7 bases, there was a span of 10 bases. The CDR3 DNA is TGTGCCAGCAGATCTACAGGGAACACCATATATTTT. Its protein is CASRSTGNTIYF.

The genes are TRBV5-4 and TRBJ2-1; perhaps TRBD2 as D (6 bases). This CDR3 is 16 amino acids long. Between the trimmed V and J ends, which lost 4 bases and 0 bases, there was a span of 14 bases. CDR1 SGHNT and CDR2 YYREEE come from the germline V gene (reference sequence). The CDR3, as DNA: TGTGCCAGCAGCCCGCCCTGGAGGGACTCCTACAATGAGCAGTTCTTC. Translating it yields CASSPPWRDSYNEQFF.

This sequence joins TRBV5-4 and TRBJ1-2; 8 nucleotides match TRBD1. This CDR3 has 15 amino acids. Germline V gives CDR1 SGHNT, CDR2 YYREEE (reference sequence). V shed 2 bases and J 8 bases; nucleotides not matched to a gene: 11. The CDR3 reads CASSFVGRTGQGYTF. CDR3 in DNA: TGTGCCAGCAGCTTCGTCGGTAGGACAGGGCAGGGCTACACCTTC.

This clone is labeled as medium-sized (0.01 to 0.1%). The chain uses TRBV9 and TRBJ1-2, with D tentatively TRBD1 (5 bases). Trimming shortened V by 3 bases and J by 4 bases, and 10 bases separated the two germline ends. CDR1 is SGDLS, CDR2 YYNGEE, per germline. The CDR3 runs 13 residues. As DNA, the CDR3 is TGTGCCAGCAGCGCTGGACACGCCTATGGCTACACCTTC. The encoded protein is CASSAGHAYGYTF. The full variable domain, completed using reference TRBV9 and TRBJ1-2, is DSGVTQTPKHLITATGQRVTLRCSPRSGDLSVYWYQQSLDQGLQFLIQYYNGEERAKGNILERFSAQQFPDLHSELNLSSLELGDSALYFCASSAGHAYGYTFGSGTRLTVV.

This clone occurred a few times. This chain uses TRBV5-4 with TRBJ2-6; D call uncertain. The CDR3 has 17 residues. Trimming took 4 bases from V and 2 from J, leaving 16 bases between them. Germline loops: CDR1 SGHNT, CDR2 YYREEE (reference sequence). The CDR3 DNA is TGTGCCAGCAGCCACCACAGAAGAGTAACTGGGGCCAACGTCCTGACTTTC. This translates into CASSHHRRVTGANVLTF. The full variable domain, rest sourced from reference TRBV5-4 and TRBJ2-6, is ETGVTQSPTHLIKTRGQQVTLRCSSQSGHNTVSWYQQALGQGPQFIFQYYREEENGRGNFPPRFSGLQFPNYSSELNVNALELDDSALYLCASSHHRRVTGANVLTFGAGSRLTVL.